This T cell receptor beta chain derives from a study of shared clonotypes between healthy human individuals. Deep was the level used in running the assay. Clones were sequenced by immunoSEQ multiplex PCR, and TCRdb holds only the in-frame ones, with some missing. Seen here are about 2.4 million clones, 93% observed once, and the top ten hold 0.36%. This clone was counted a few times. This receptor was obtained from a man younger than 30 in good health. Some clones in this sample may be carry-over from other donors' samples. The sample was naive CD4+ T cells from PBMCs. Noted subset: CD45RA+ positively selected.

The CDR3 nucleotides read TGTGCCAGCTGGAATACGGCTGAAGCTTTCTTT. Translation: CASWNTAEAFF. The genes are TRBV2 and TRBJ1-1; no definite D call. CDR1 SNHLY and CDR2 FYNNEI come from the germline V gene. The CDR3 covers 11 residues. V was clipped by 8 bases and J by 6 bases, with 10 bases between them.